This T cell receptor (beta chain) was retrieved from a study of T cell changes during pregnancy in multiple sclerosis. Clones were sequenced by immunoSEQ multiplex PCR, and TCRdb holds only the in-frame ones, with some missing. This table has fewer than 45,000 clones, approximately 89% appearing once. The CDR3 extends over 15 amino acids. From germline, CDR1 is KGHSH and CDR2 LQKENI. V dropped 3 bases and J dropped 0; count of bases not matched to a gene: 2. The sample here was CD4+ T cells from peripheral blood mononuclear cells, taken after pregnancy. The gene calls are TRBV18 and TRBJ1-1; 9 nucleotides align to TRBD1. This clonotype was obtained from a female donor in good health, enrolled as a control in a pregnancy study. CDR3 sequence reads: CASSPGQGVNTEAFF. As DNA, the CDR3 is TGTGCCAGCTCACCGGGACAGGGCGTGAACACTGAAGCTTTCTTT.